Below are 17 T cell receptor beta chains sequenced from a single sample in a study of blood T cell repertoires in COVID-19. Clones were read by immunoSEQ multiplex PCR, and TCRdb kept only the in-frame ones, dropping some. The table includes just over 250,000 clones, approximately 87% detected once. The specimen was peripheral blood. The receptor set was obtained from a woman aged 45-60 years with acute or convalescent COVID-19.

This chain uses TRBV5-4 with TRBJ2-5; no clear D gene. This CDR3 contains 14 residues. CDR1 and CDR2 from the germline V gene are SGHNT and YYREEE (reference sequence). V dropped 4 bases and J dropped 5 bases, with 15 bases sitting between them. The DNA of the CDR3 is TGTGCCAGCAGCCCCTTTAGTGTCCGGGAGACCCAGTACTTC. Its protein is CASSPFSVRETQYF.

The chain combines TRBV6-5 with TRBJ2-1; 12 bases are a match to TRBD2. Germline V CDR1 and CDR2: MNHEY, SVGAGI. Losses at the gene ends were 8 bases for V and 5 bases for J; bases not matched to a gene: 7. The length of the CDR3 is 15 residues. CDR3 nucleotides: TGTGCCAGCTTCCCTCTAGCGGGAGGGCACAATGAGCAGTTCTTC. This codes for CASFPLAGGHNEQFF.

The chain joins TRBV4-2 to TRBJ2-2, with a weak D call TRBD2 (5 bases). V lost 5 bases and J lost 3, with 16 bases in between. CDR1 is LGHNA, CDR2 YNFKEQ, per germline. The CDR3 is 16 amino acids. The CDR3 DNA is TGTGCCAGCAGCGGTCTAGCTCGGGGAGACACCGGGGAGCTGTTTTTT. Amino acids: CASSGLARGDTGELFF.

CDR3 in DNA: TGTGCCAGCGGGATCGACAGGGAATGGAGCTCCTACAATGAGCAGTTCTTC. Amino acid sequence: CASGIDREWSSYNEQFF. The chain has TRBV9 and TRBJ2-1; 7 positions match TRBD1. With V trimmed by 7 bases and J by 0 bases, 13 bases remained unmatched. The V gene's germline CDR1 is SGDLS and CDR2 YYNGEE. The CDR3 is 17 residues long.

About this clone itself: The junction and the germline gene differ at one end; a read error may be behind it. The chain employs TRBV7-7 and TRBJ2-5; D is perhaps TRBD1 (8 bases). Germline assignment: CDR1 SSHAT and CDR2 FNYEAQ (reference sequence). The length of the CDR3 is 15 residues. The CDR3 sequence is CASSSGTGGGETQYF. The CDR3 region has the DNA TGTGCTAGCAGCTCCGGGACAGGCGGGGGAGAGACCCAGTACTTC.

This rearrangement joins TRBV6-5 to TRBJ1-5, with 7 bases fitting TRBD1. CDR1 and CDR2 from the germline V gene are MNHEY and SVGAGI. V lost 5 bases, J lost 0 bases, and 4 bases stayed unmatched. The CDR3 sequence is 15 residues long. CDR3 sequence (DNA): TGTGCCAGCAGTCGGACAGGTGATAGCAATCAGCCCCAGCATTTT. This encodes CASSRTGDSNQPQHF.

V is TRBV28 and J is TRBJ1-1; D remains unclear. CDR1 is MDHEN, CDR2 SYDVKM, per germline. The CDR3 is made up of 14 amino acids. V was shortened by 2 bases and J by 4 bases, with 11 bases between the two germline ends. In DNA form, the CDR3 reads TGTGCCAGCAGTTTAGAGGTTCGGGGCACTGAAGCTTTCTTT. Its protein is CASSLEVRGTEAFF. The full variable domain, in which reference TRBV28 and TRBJ1-1 provide the parts outside the CDR3, is DVKVTQSSRYLVKRTGEKVFLECVQDMDHENMFWYRQDPGLGLRLIYFSYDVKMKEKGDIPEGYSVSREKKERFSLILESASTNQTSMYLCASSLEVRGTEAFFGQGTRLTVV.

The chain employs TRBV4-1 and TRBJ2-7, with 7 bases matching TRBD2. Per the germline V gene, CDR1 is MGHRA and CDR2 is YSYEKL. Trimming cost V 3 bases and J 3 bases; bases outside gene matches: 8. This CDR3 contains 15 residues. The CDR3: CASSQPIAGLYEQYF. In DNA, the CDR3 is TGCGCCAGCAGCCAGCCCATAGCGGGCCTCTACGAGCAGTACTTC.

The chain carries TRBV3-1 (or the pseudogene TRBV3-2) and TRBJ2-1, with TRBD2 identical over 10 bases. Germline V gene data show CDR1 as LGHDT and CDR2 as YNNKEL (reference sequence). The CDR3 spans 15 residues. J was trimmed by 0 bases and V by 7 bases; bases with no gene match: 3. CDR3 nucleotide sequence: TGTGCCAGCAAAGCGGGAGGGATCTCCTACAATGAGCAGTTCTTC. Translating gives CASKAGGISYNEQFF.

This clone appeared a single time. The chain uses TRBV5-1 and TRBJ2-7; D not resolved. Germline V gene sequence: CDR1 SGHRS, CDR2 YFSETQ. This CDR3 region has 15 residues. The ends were cut back, 4 bases at V and 3 bases at J, with 17 bases in the middle. The CDR3 DNA follows: TGCGCCAGCAGCGGGCAGGCCACCGCTAACTACGAGCAGTACTTC. Protein: CASSGQATANYEQYF.

V usage is TRBV21-1 and J usage is TRBJ1-1; TRBD1 was called by the table and not checked on the DNA. TRBV21-1 is recorded as a pseudogene. The CDR3 has 18 residues. The CDR3 spells CASRRTGQNKRMNTEAFF. The CDR3 DNA is TGTGCCAGCAGGAGAACGGGACAGAACAAAAGAATGAACACTGAAGCTTTCTTT.

This clone was seen a handful of times. The chain is built from TRBV4-1 and TRBJ1-2; possible D gene TRBD1, 6 bases. The CDR3 runs 16 residues. V was pared by 3 bases and J by 6 bases, with 20 bases between. Germline V gene lookup returns CDR1 MGHRA and CDR2 YSYEKL. The CDR3 spells CASSHPILQGFHGYTF. Written as DNA, the CDR3 is TGCGCCAGCAGCCACCCTATTTTACAGGGATTCCATGGCTACACCTTC.

This chain links TRBV14 with TRBJ1-4; D is possibly TRBD1 (5 bases). The germline V and J ends were trimmed by 1 base and 0 bases, with 9 bases remaining between them. CDR1 is SGHDN and CDR2 is FVKESK in the germline V gene. CDR3 length: 16 amino acids. CDR3 amino acids: CASSQVGAATNEKLFF. The CDR3 DNA is TGTGCCAGCAGCCAAGTTGGGGCCGCAACTAATGAAAAACTGTTTTTT. The full variable domain, with the rest looked up from reference TRBV14 and TRBJ1-4, is EAGVTQFPSHSVIEKGQTVTLRCDPISGHDNLYWYRRVMGKEIKFLLHFVKESKQDESGMPNNRFLAERTGGTYSTLKVQPAELEDSGVYFCASSQVGAATNEKLFFGSGTQLSVL.

The chain carries TRBV4-1 and TRBJ1-4; D gene uncertain. CDR1 is MGHRA and CDR2 is YSYEKL in the germline V gene. V dropped 3 bases and J dropped 7 bases, with 9 bases sitting between them. CDR3 length: 13 amino acids. The CDR3 here is CASSHSAPEKLFF. As DNA, the CDR3 is TGCGCCAGCAGCCACAGTGCCCCTGAAAAACTGTTTTTT.

The J gene is TRBJ1-5, the V gene TRBV19, with TRBD1 identical over 8 bases. From germline, CDR1 is LNHDA and CDR2 SQIVND (reference sequence). Trimming cost V 8 bases and J 5 bases; bases outside gene matches: 5. The CDR3 totals 13 residues. The CDR3 nucleotides read TGTGCCAGTCAAGGACAGGGCTATCAGCCCCAGCATTTT. This sequence encodes CASQGQGYQPQHF.

This chain links TRBV3-1 (or the pseudogene TRBV3-2) with TRBJ2-2; 7 bases map to TRBD1. The V gene's germline CDR1 is LGHDT and CDR2 YNNKEL (reference sequence). The CDR3 spans 18 residues. J gave up 1 base and V 0 bases, and 8 bases lay outside the gene matches. This chain's CDR3 is CASSQDTGQAGNTGELFF. The CDR3 DNA reads as TGTGCCAGCAGCCAAGATACAGGACAGGCCGGGAACACCGGGGAGCTGTTTTTT.

This sequence joins TRBV3-1 (or the pseudogene TRBV3-2) and TRBJ2-1; D is ambiguous. The V gene lost 0 bases and the J gene lost 4 bases, with 4 bases spanning the gap. CDR1 is LGHDT and CDR2 is YNNKEL in the germline V gene (reference sequence). The CDR3 has 13 residues. In DNA, the CDR3 is TGTGCCAGCAGCCAAGAGTTATACAATGAGCAGTTCTTC. This codes for CASSQELYNEQFF.